The 30 T cell receptor beta chains below were found in one sample sequenced in a study of identical twins. TCRdb passed the 5' RACE reads through MiXCR, listing each CDR3 protein once. The repertoire includes 690,000 or so distinct CDR3 sequences, 5.5% to 7.5% of them detected once, and around 1.9% sits in the top ten. Sequenced: naive T cells sorted from blood. The receptors derive from a man younger than 30 in good health.

The gene calls are TRBV24-1 and TRBJ1-5; D is undetermined. The V gene lost 3 bases and the J gene lost 7 bases, with 9 bases spanning the gap. Germline CDR1 and CDR2: KGHDR and SFDVKD. The CDR3 has 13 residues. CDR3 sequence (DNA): TGTGCCACCAGTGATGCCATGGGCCAGCCCCAGCATTTT. This codes for CATSDAMGQPQHF.

This chain joins TRBV20-1 and TRBJ2-3; a weak D match, TRBD2 (5 bases). The CDR3 has 13 residues. V lost 3 bases, J lost 5 bases, and 12 bases lay in between. Germline assignment: CDR1 DFQATT and CDR2 SNEGSKA (reference sequence). Here the CDR3 reads CSARRTAQDTQYF. CDR3 nucleotides: TGCAGTGCTAGGAGGACTGCTCAAGATACGCAGTATTTT.

This clonotype was detected many times. The V gene is TRBV25-1, the J gene TRBJ2-7; TRBD1 aligns across 8 bases. J gave up 9 bases and V 4 bases, and 5 bases lay outside the gene matches. CDR3 length: 12 amino acids. Per the germline V gene, CDR1 is MGHDK and CDR2 is SYGVNS. The CDR3: CASSATGTGQYF. As DNA, the CDR3 is TGTGCCAGCAGTGCCACCGGGACAGGGCAGTACTTC.

The table lists this clonotype with many counts. V gene TRBV6-5 combines with J gene TRBJ1-3; D not resolved. Germline values: CDR1 MNHEY, CDR2 SVGAGI. This CDR3 spans 13 amino acids. V was clipped by 4 bases and J by 2 bases, with 6 bases between them. Here the CDR3 reads CASSSLPGNTIYF. Here the CDR3 DNA reads TGTGCCAGCAGTTCCCTGCCTGGAAACACCATATATTTT.

This clonotype has a count of ten or more. The V and J genes are TRBV4-3 and TRBJ2-1, with D possibly matching TRBD2 (6 bases). CDR1 LGHNA and CDR2 YSLEER come from the germline V gene. This CDR3 contains 14 residues. Trimming shortened V by 0 bases and J by 8 bases, and 11 bases separated the two germline ends. CDR3 residues: CASSQERTSYEQFF. CDR3 bases: TGCGCCAGCAGCCAAGAAAGAACTAGCTATGAGCAGTTCTTC.

This clonotype turned up a few times. The V call is TRBV24-1, the J call TRBJ2-1; 10 positions match TRBD2. After removal of 6 bases from V and 1 base from J, the junction contained 20 bases not matched to a gene. Germline-derived CDR1 and CDR2 are KGHDR and SFDVKD. CDR3 length: 21 amino acids. As DNA, the CDR3 is TGTGCCACCAGTTCATTGGGAGGGGGTCTATTTAGCGGGAGGTCCTACAATGAGCAGTTCTTC. Translated, it gives CATSSLGGGLFSGRSYNEQFF.

This clonotype appeared a few times. The chain is built from TRBV11-2 and TRBJ1-1, with TRBD1 matching 10 bases. V was clipped by 2 bases and J by 3 bases; unmatched bases: 9. The CDR3 covers 17 residues. The germline gives CDR1 SGHAT, CDR2 FQNNGV. The CDR3 coding sequence is TGTGCCAGCAGCTTACGTAATCTCGGGACAGGGGACACTGAAGCTTTCTTT. Protein sequence: CASSLRNLGTGDTEAFF.

This clonotype was seen many times. The V gene is TRBV29-1, the J gene TRBJ2-1, with 14 bases aligning to TRBD2. Germline CDR1 SQVTM, CDR2 ANQGSEA. This CDR3 spans 13 amino acids. Trimming took 4 bases from V and 10 from J; bases not matched to a gene: 3. The CDR3 nucleotides are TGCAGCGTTGTGGGACTAGCGGGAGAGGAGCAGTTCTTC. Residues: CSVVGLAGEEQFF.

This clonotype has at least ten counts. The V call is TRBV10-3, the J call TRBJ2-2; no clear D gene. The CDR3 is made up of 12 amino acids. The V end was cut by 0 bases, the J end by 8 bases, with 4 bases between. The germline CDR1 and CDR2 sequences are ENHRY and SYGVKD. The CDR3 region is CAISESRGELFF. The DNA of the CDR3 is TGTGCCATCAGTGAGTCGAGGGGGGAGCTGTTTTTT.

This clonotype was observed many times. The chain has TRBV12-3 or TRBV12-4 and TRBJ2-4, with TRBD1 matching 8 bases. V lost 6 bases and J lost 1; bases outside the gene matches: 17. The CDR3 has 19 residues. The CDR3 DNA sequence: TGTGCCAGCAGGAGGACTGCCGGGACAGGTAGTTTGGCCAAAAACATTCAGTACTTC. Translation: CASRRTAGTGSLAKNIQYF.

This clonotype was recorded a few times. V usage is TRBV24-1 and J usage is TRBJ2-5, with 10 bases matching TRBD2. V lost 4 bases to trimming and J lost 3 bases; unmatched junction nucleotides: 7. The CDR3 length is 16 residues. CDR1 KGHDR and CDR2 SFDVKD come from the germline V gene. DNA of the CDR3: TGTGCCACCAGTGAACTTCTAGCGGGGGAGAAAGAGACCCAGTACTTC. This translates into CATSELLAGEKETQYF.

This clonotype has more than one count but fewer than ten. Here the CDR3 reads CSGRQGMDQPQHF. The CDR3 region has the DNA TGCAGTGGGAGACAGGGGATGGATCAGCCCCAGCATTTT. The V call is TRBV20-1, the J call TRBJ1-5; 8 bases are shared with TRBD1. Germline assignment: CDR1 DFQATT and CDR2 SNEGSKA (reference sequence). This CDR3 contains 13 residues. V lost 7 bases, J lost 5 bases, and 7 bases stayed unmatched.

This clonotype was recorded many times. The chain is built from TRBV12-3 or TRBV12-4 and TRBJ2-2; 9 positions match TRBD2. CDR3 length: 16 residues. V lost 3 bases, J lost 4 bases, and 6 bases stayed unmatched. CDR3 coding DNA: TGTGCCAGCAGTTTCCGAGCGGGAGGTGGCACCGGGGAGCTGTTTTTT. Translating it yields CASSFRAGGGTGELFF.

This clonotype occurred many times. The rearrangement uses TRBV20-1 and TRBJ1-1; 7 positions match TRBD1. Germline trimming cut 5 bases from V and 1 base from J; bases unmatched to any gene: 10. The CDR3 is made up of 15 amino acids. The germline V gene has CDR1 DFQATT and CDR2 SNEGSKA (reference sequence). The CDR3 region is CSAPGQDRPNTEAFF. CDR3 DNA sequence: TGCAGTGCTCCCGGACAGGACCGCCCGAACACTGAAGCTTTCTTT.

There are many counts of this clonotype. The genes are TRBV12-3 or TRBV12-4 and TRBJ2-1, with D hard to call. V was shortened by 6 bases and J by 6 bases, with 9 bases between the two germline ends. The length of the CDR3 is 12 residues. CDR3 DNA: TGTGCCAGCAGAAACTCGATCAATGAGCAGTTCTTC. The encoded protein is CASRNSINEQFF.

This clonotype has ten or more counts. This chain uses TRBV7-9 with TRBJ1-1, with D possibly being TRBD1 (5 bases). Trimming took off 4 bases at V and 4 bases at J, with 10 bases between the two ends. The CDR3 has 13 amino acids. CDR1 and CDR2 (germline): SEHNR, FQNEAQ (reference sequence). CDR3 amino acids: CASSSGDGTEAFF. Written as DNA, the CDR3 is TGTGCCAGCAGCTCTGGGGACGGCACTGAAGCTTTCTTT.

This clonotype was seen repeatedly, ten times or more. The J gene is TRBJ1-6, the V gene TRBV4-1, with unresolved D. Trimming pared 5 bases from V and 8 bases from J, leaving 13 bases between. Germline-derived CDR1 and CDR2 are MGHRA and YSYEKL. CDR3 length: 14 amino acids. The CDR3 DNA follows: TGCGCCAGCAGCTTAGACCCTGGGGATTCACCCCTCCACTTT. Translating it yields CASSLDPGDSPLHF.

V gene TRBV4-2 combines with J gene TRBJ2-5, with D uncertain. V dropped 5 bases and J dropped 1 base, with 11 bases sitting between them. This CDR3 comprises 14 residues. Germline V gene lookup returns CDR1 LGHNA and CDR2 YNFKEQ. The CDR3 here is CASSIAGSQETQYF. CDR3 DNA sequence: TGTGCCAGCAGCATAGCAGGCAGCCAAGAGACCCAGTACTTC.

This clonotype appeared a few times. V and J are TRBV19 and TRBJ2-1, with a tentative D call TRBD2 (5 bases). V lost 3 bases and J 12 bases, leaving 12 bases between the germline ends. The germline CDR1 and CDR2 sequences are LNHDA and SQIVND (reference sequence). This CDR3 contains 12 residues. The CDR3 DNA sequence: TGTGCCAGTAGTATGAGGGAATTAGGGCAGTTCTTC. This translates into CASSMRELGQFF.

The J gene is TRBJ1-1, the V gene TRBV4-1; D uncertain. The CDR3 loop spans 14 amino acids. Germline V gene sequence: CDR1 MGHRA, CDR2 YSYEKL. V was clipped by 5 bases and J by 0 bases, with 10 bases between them. Here the CDR3 reads CASSYMGVNTEAFF. As DNA, the CDR3 is TGCGCCAGCAGCTACATGGGTGTGAACACTGAAGCTTTCTTT.

This clonotype was counted only a few times. This chain uses TRBV12-3 or TRBV12-4 with TRBJ1-5; 12 positions agree with TRBD1. CDR3 length: 16 amino acids. With 6 bases clipped from V and 9 bases from J, the junction kept 12 bases outside the gene matches. CDR3 residues: CASSRGQGAYDWPQHF. The DNA for the CDR3 is TGTGCCAGCAGCCGGGGACAGGGGGCATACGATTGGCCCCAGCATTTT.

This clonotype was detected ten times or more. This sequence joins TRBV5-1 and TRBJ2-1, with 7 bases identical to TRBD1. Germline V lookup: CDR1 SGHRS, CDR2 YFSETQ. The CDR3 has 14 amino acids. Losses at the gene ends were 0 bases for V and 5 bases for J; bases not matched to a gene: 2. DNA for the CDR3: TGCGCCAGCAGCTTGGAAGGGACAGACAATGAGCAGTTCTTC. It translates to CASSLEGTDNEQFF. The whole variable domain, remainder taken from reference TRBV5-1 and TRBJ2-1, is KAGVTQTPRYLIKTRGQQVTLSCSPISGHRSVSWYQQTPGQGLQFLFEYFSETQRNKGNFPGRFSGRQFSNSRSEMNVSTLELGDSALYLCASSLEGTDNEQFFGPGTRLTVL.

The J gene is TRBJ2-7, the V gene TRBV7-6, with TRBD1 as a possible D gene (6 bases). With 3 bases removed from V and 6 bases from J, the gap between germline ends came to 15 bases. Germline V lookup: CDR1 SGHVS, CDR2 FNYEAQ. This CDR3 has 14 amino acids. CDR3 sequence reads: CASSFIQGEGEQYF. CDR3 nucleotides: TGTGCCAGCAGCTTCATACAGGGTGAGGGCGAGCAGTACTTC.

This clonotype was counted at least ten times. This chain uses TRBV12-3 or TRBV12-4 with TRBJ2-7; a possible D gene is TRBD2 (6 bases). This CDR3 has 13 amino acids. V lost 6 bases and J 7 bases, leaving 16 bases between the germline ends. The chain's CDR3 is CASSSTVRGEQYF. CDR3 nucleotides: TGTGCCAGCAGCTCCACCGTCCGGGGGGAGCAGTACTTC.

This clonotype was seen repeatedly, ten times or more. The chain uses TRBV24-1 and TRBJ2-1; TRBD1 is a possible D gene (5 bases). The length of the CDR3 is 12 residues. Germline V lookup: CDR1 KGHDR, CDR2 SFDVKD. Trimming removed 10 bases at V and 5 bases at J, with 11 bases between. CDR3 in amino acids: CATATVHNEQFF. The CDR3 DNA follows: TGTGCCACAGCGACAGTGCACAATGAGCAGTTCTTC.

This clonotype appeared many times. J is TRBJ2-1 and V is TRBV20-1; TRBD1 agrees at 9 bases. Germline CDR1 DFQATT, CDR2 SNEGSKA (reference sequence). The CDR3 length is 18 residues. Unmatched junction bases numbered 20, after V lost 3 bases and J lost 8 bases. CDR3 bases: TGCAGTGCTAGCGGTGACAGGGGGACTTTAAGGCGTCCCGATGAGCAGTTCTTC. Protein sequence: CSASGDRGTLRRPDEQFF.

This clonotype has a count of ten or more. The chain joins TRBV12-3 or TRBV12-4 to TRBJ2-7; TRBD1 agrees at 7 bases. The CDR3 length is 15 residues. V shed 3 bases and J 4 bases; nucleotides not matched to a gene: 9. The CDR3 here is CASSFAEGGLYEQYF. The CDR3 DNA reads TGTGCCAGCAGTTTCGCTGAAGGGGGCCTTTACGAGCAGTACTTC.

This clonotype was picked up many times. The V call is TRBV9, the J call TRBJ2-7; 9 bases agree with TRBD1. V lost 3 bases and J lost 0; bases outside the gene matches: 7. The CDR3 is made up of 16 amino acids. Germline CDR1 is SGDLS and CDR2 is YYNGEE. The CDR3 loop reads CASSAPGTGSSYEQYF. Here the CDR3 DNA reads TGTGCCAGCAGCGCTCCCGGGACAGGGAGCTCCTACGAGCAGTACTTC.

This clonotype has a count of ten or more. This rearrangement joins TRBV20-1 to TRBJ2-3; D gene uncertain. CDR3 length: 13 residues. Trimming pared 4 bases from V and 0 bases from J, leaving 8 bases between. Germline V lookup: CDR1 DFQATT, CDR2 SNEGSKA (reference sequence). Written as DNA, the CDR3 is TGCAGTGCTACGGCGGAGAGCACAGATACGCAGTATTTT. Protein sequence: CSATAESTDTQYF.

This clonotype was seen ten or more times. The chain has TRBV9 and TRBJ2-1; TRBD1 matches 7 bases. V lost 4 bases, J lost 15 bases, and 10 bases stayed unmatched. From germline, CDR1 is SGDLS and CDR2 YYNGEE. The CDR3 is 12 residues long. The CDR3 DNA is TGTGCCAGCAGCTTAGAGGACAGGAGTCCGTTCTTC. Translation: CASSLEDRSPFF.